This T cell receptor beta chain was captured in a study of blood T cells in healthy people across ages. Study-wide results and caveats: Observed TCR beta diversity per million T cells went down as age went up. This fall followed a roughly linear course with age.

The CDR3 is made up of 13 amino acids. Trimming took 3 bases from V and 4 from J, leaving 6 bases between them. Isolation per sample recovered at least 7 million PBMCs. Note on this clonotype: No antigen is known for it.

Sample-barcoded 5' priming and a J-beta primer mix drove a second PCR of 7 to 11 cycles. TCRdb ran MiXCR on the 5' RACE reads and lists one entry per CDR3 protein. The sample contains over a million distinct CDR3 sequences, approximately 42% of which appear only once. The receptor was isolated from a woman under 30 in good health. The rearrangement joins TRBV12-3 or TRBV12-4 to TRBJ1-4, with no clear D. The sequencing sample was made of blood. CDR3 residues: CASSFEVNEKLFF. In DNA, the CDR3 is TGTGCCAGCAGTTTTGAAGTTAATGAAAAACTGTTTTTT.